The 2 T cell receptor beta chains below were found in one sample sequenced in a study of blood T cells in healthy people across ages. Next came a second PCR, run for roughly 6 to 11 cycles, which used a sample-barcoded 5' primer along with a J-beta primer mix. TCRdb itself ran the 5' RACE reads through MiXCR, one entry per CDR3 protein. The sample has some 1.8 million distinct CDR3 sequences; 35% to 50% are singletons. The sequenced sample was blood. The receptors come from a human donor in good health.

In its sample, this clonotype was seen many times. V is TRBV6-2 or TRBV6-3 and J is TRBJ2-7, with 9 bases matching TRBD1. V shed 5 bases, J shed 6 bases, and the junction held 8 bases outside the gene matches. The CDR3 is 14 amino acids. Per the germline V gene, CDR1 is MNHEY and CDR2 is SVGEGT. CDR3 nucleotides: TGTGCCAGCAGTCCAGGACAGGGGCAGGGCGAGCAGTACTTC. Translated, it gives CASSPGQGQGEQYF.

CDR3: CASAMTNRGRNIQYF. The CDR3 nucleotides read TGTGCCAGCGCTATGACCAACAGGGGACGAAACATTCAGTACTTC. This rearrangement joins TRBV5-4 to TRBJ2-4; 7 nucleotides agree with TRBD1. This CDR3 spans 15 amino acids. Trimming took 7 bases from V and 6 from J; bases not matched to a gene: 13. Germline assignment: CDR1 SGHNT and CDR2 YYREEE (reference sequence).